Described below is a single TCR beta chain sequence and its context. What it recognizes is unknown. The repertoire was sequenced with immunoSEQ multiplex PCR; TCRdb's copy has only in-frame clones and lacks some. This sample has around 170,000 clones; over 90% occur once, and the top ten carry roughly 2%. The data stem from a study of T cell responses to AZD1222 COVID-19 vaccine. This CDR3 spans 15 amino acids. V was clipped by 0 bases and J by 4 bases, with 11 bases between them. Germline V lookup: CDR1 SGDLS, CDR2 YYNGEE. Study results and caveats: The peak T cell response came first, and repertoires were sampled only after it. Spike-wide vaccine-associated CD4 TCRs dominated at 160-218 and 743-854. A rise in Spike-specific TCR breadth and depth followed two AZD1222 doses.

This chain uses TRBV9 with TRBJ1-3, with D tentatively TRBD1 (5 bases). The receptor comes from an adult who received the AZD1222 COVID-19 vaccine. Source: peripheral blood, taken 28 days after the second AZD1222 dose. The CDR3 sequence is CASSVVAQEGNTIYF. CDR3 bases: TGTGCCAGCAGCGTAGTTGCACAGGAGGGAAACACCATATATTTT.